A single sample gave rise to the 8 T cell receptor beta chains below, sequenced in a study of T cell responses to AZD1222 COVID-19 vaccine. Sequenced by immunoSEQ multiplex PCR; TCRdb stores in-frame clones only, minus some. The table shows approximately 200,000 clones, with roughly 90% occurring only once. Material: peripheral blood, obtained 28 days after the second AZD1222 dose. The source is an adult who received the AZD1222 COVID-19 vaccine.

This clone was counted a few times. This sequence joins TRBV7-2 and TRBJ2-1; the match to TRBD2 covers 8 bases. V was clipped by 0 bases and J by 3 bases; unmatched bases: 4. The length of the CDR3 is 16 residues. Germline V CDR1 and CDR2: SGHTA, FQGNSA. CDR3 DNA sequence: TGTGCCAGCAGCTTAGCAGCCGGGAGGGGCTACAATGAGCAGTTCTTC. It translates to CASSLAAGRGYNEQFF.

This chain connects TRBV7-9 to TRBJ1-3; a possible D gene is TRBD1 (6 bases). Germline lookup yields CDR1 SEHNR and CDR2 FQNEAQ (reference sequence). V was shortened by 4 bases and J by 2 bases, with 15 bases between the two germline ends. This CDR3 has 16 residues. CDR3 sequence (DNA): TGTGCCAGCAGCTCTCCTCCAGGGGATGCTGGAAACACCATATATTTT. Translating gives CASSSPPGDAGNTIYF.

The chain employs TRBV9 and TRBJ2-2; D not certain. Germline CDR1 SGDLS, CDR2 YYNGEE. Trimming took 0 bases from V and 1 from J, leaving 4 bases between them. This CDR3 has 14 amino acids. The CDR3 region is CASSVGGNTGELFF. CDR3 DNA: TGTGCCAGCAGCGTAGGAGGGAACACCGGGGAGCTGTTTTTT.

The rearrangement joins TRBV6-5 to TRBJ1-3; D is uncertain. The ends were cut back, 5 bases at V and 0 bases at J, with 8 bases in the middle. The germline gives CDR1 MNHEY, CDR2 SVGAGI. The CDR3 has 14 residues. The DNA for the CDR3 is TGTGCCAGCAGTCTGGCCTTCTCTGGAAACACCATATATTTT. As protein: CASSLAFSGNTIYF.

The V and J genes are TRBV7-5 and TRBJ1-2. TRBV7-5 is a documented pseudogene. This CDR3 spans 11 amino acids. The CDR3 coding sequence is TGTGCCAGAAGCCCCAGAGGTGGCTACACCTTC. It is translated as CARSPRGGYTF.

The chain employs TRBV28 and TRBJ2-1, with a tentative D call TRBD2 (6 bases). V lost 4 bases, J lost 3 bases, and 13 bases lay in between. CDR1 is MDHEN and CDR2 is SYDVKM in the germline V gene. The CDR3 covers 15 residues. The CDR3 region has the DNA TGTGCCAGCAGTTCCCGCGGGGTAGGCTACAATGAGCAGTTCTTC. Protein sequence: CASSSRGVGYNEQFF.

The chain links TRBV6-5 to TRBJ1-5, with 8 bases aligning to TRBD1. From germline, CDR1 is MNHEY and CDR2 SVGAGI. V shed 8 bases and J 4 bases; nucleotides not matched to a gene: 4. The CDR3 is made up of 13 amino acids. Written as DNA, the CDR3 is TGTGCCAGCCTACGGACAGGGAATCAGCCCCAGCATTTT. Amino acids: CASLRTGNQPQHF.

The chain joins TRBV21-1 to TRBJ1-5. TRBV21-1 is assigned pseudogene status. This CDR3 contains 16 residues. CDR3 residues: CASSKWNRVGNQPQHF. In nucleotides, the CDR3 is TGTGCCAGCAGCAAATGGAACCGCGTGGGCAATCAGCCCCAGCATTTT.